The clone carrying this T cell receptor beta chain was counted once. The sample comes from a study of T cell changes during pregnancy in multiple sclerosis. Profiling relied on immunoSEQ multiplex PCR, and the TCRdb table lists in-frame clones only, not all of them. The sample lists under 60,000 clones, about 90% occurring once. Trimming removed 4 bases from V and 8 bases from J, with 24 bases in between. The CDR3 length is 17 residues. Germline-derived CDR1 and CDR2 are MNHNS and SASEGT. The receptor was derived from a female donor with multiple sclerosis, enrolled in a pregnancy study. The chain recombines TRBV6-1 with TRBJ2-1; D possibly corresponds to TRBD2 (6 bases). The sequenced sample was CD4+ T cells from peripheral blood mononuclear cells, obtained after pregnancy. The CDR3 sequence: CASSARSGTVLSDEQFF. The CDR3, as DNA: TGTGCCAGCAGTGCCCGTTCCGGGACTGTTCTTTCCGATGAGCAGTTCTTC.